This entry lists 26 T cell receptor beta chains sequenced from one sample in a study of shared clonotypes between healthy human individuals. Libraries were prepared by immunoSEQ multiplex PCR; TCRdb keeps only in-frame clonotypes and omits some of them. The sample includes 2 million or so clones, 90% to 95% of them seen just once. Sequencing was performed on naive CD4+ T cells sorted from blood. This sample's subset: CD45RA+ positively selected. The receptors here all came from a man between 18 and 29 years old in good health.

The gene calls are TRBV6-1 and TRBJ1-5; D is undetermined. This CDR3 comprises 13 residues. Germline V CDR1 and CDR2: MNHNS, SASEGT. The V end lost 4 bases, the J end lost 7 bases, and 11 bases lay between the germline ends. CDR3 protein: CASSVREGQPQHF. CDR3 DNA sequence: TGTGCCAGCAGTGTAAGGGAGGGACAGCCCCAGCATTTT.

CDR3: CASSSDQGGTDTQYF. The CDR3 region has the DNA TGTGCCAGCAGCTCGGACCAGGGTGGCACAGATACGCAGTATTTT. The chain joins TRBV7-8 to TRBJ2-3, with D tentatively TRBD1 (5 bases). The V gene lost 4 bases and the J gene lost 1 base, with 12 bases spanning the gap. Germline values: CDR1 SGHVS, CDR2 FQNEAQ. The CDR3 runs to 15 residues.

This rearrangement joins TRBV18 to TRBJ2-5; no definite D call. The length of the CDR3 is 14 residues. Germline V gene sequence: CDR1 KGHSH, CDR2 LQKENI. Trimming removed 2 bases from V and 2 bases from J, with 9 bases in between. The CDR3 loop is CASSPDLGQETQYF. CDR3 DNA: TGTGCCAGCTCACCAGACCTAGGTCAAGAGACCCAGTACTTC.

CDR3 sequence reads: CASSLAPDRLVYEQYF. The CDR3 nucleotides read TGTGCCAGCAGCTTAGCTCCGGACCGCCTCGTGTACGAGCAGTACTTC. The chain joins TRBV7-9 to TRBJ2-7; D remains unclear. The V gene lost 0 bases and the J gene lost 4 bases, with 16 bases spanning the gap. Germline assignment: CDR1 SEHNR and CDR2 FQNEAQ (reference sequence). The CDR3 loop spans 16 amino acids.

In this sample, this clone turned up once. The J gene is TRBJ2-7, the V gene TRBV28; perhaps D is TRBD1 or TRBD2 (6 bases each). Germline loops: CDR1 MDHEN, CDR2 SYDVKM. The CDR3 extends over 15 amino acids. V was clipped by 3 bases and J by 1 base, with 13 bases between them. CDR3 in DNA: TGTGCCAGCAGTTTTGGGGGGCAAAGGTCCTACGAGCAGTACTTC. Translating it yields CASSFGGQRSYEQYF.

The chain employs TRBV10-3 and TRBJ2-5; 8 nucleotides agree with TRBD1. The ends lost 6 bases at V and 5 bases at J; junction bases unmatched: 11. This CDR3 has 15 amino acids. From germline, CDR1 is ENHRY and CDR2 SYGVKD. The CDR3 loop is CAIRPATGGLETQYF. The CDR3 nucleotides are TGTGCCATCAGGCCCGCTACAGGGGGTTTGGAGACCCAGTACTTC.

The gene calls are TRBV7-8 and TRBJ1-2, with D perhaps matching TRBD1 (5 bases). CDR3 length: 15 amino acids. Between the trimmed V and J ends, which lost 5 bases and 6 bases, there was a span of 19 bases. CDR1 SGHVS and CDR2 FQNEAQ come from the germline V gene. The CDR3 protein is CASSQIERGMDGYTF. DNA for the CDR3: TGTGCCAGCAGCCAAATAGAGCGGGGGATGGATGGCTACACCTTC.

The chain employs TRBV9 and TRBJ2-6; D not resolved. Trimming took off 1 base at V and 1 base at J, with 12 bases between the two ends. Germline V gene lookup returns CDR1 SGDLS and CDR2 YYNGEE. The CDR3 runs 17 residues. The CDR3 region has the DNA TGTGCCAGCAGCGTAAGACCTGCGGTGTCTGGGGCCAACGTCCTGACTTTC. It yields the protein CASSVRPAVSGANVLTF.

As for this clone: Other DNA sequences of this sample code for an identical CDR3. The chain links TRBV5-1 to TRBJ1-1, with unresolved D. Trimming stripped 0 bases from V and 1 base from J, with 4 bases between. This CDR3 comprises 13 residues. The germline CDR1 and CDR2 sequences are SGHRS and YFSETQ. The CDR3 sequence: CASSLAGNTEAFF. CDR3 DNA: TGCGCCAGCAGCTTGGCCGGGAACACTGAAGCTTTCTTT.

The V call is TRBV27, the J call TRBJ1-2, with 10 bases identical to TRBD1. The length of the CDR3 is 16 residues. Germline CDR1 and CDR2: MNHEY and SMNVEV (reference sequence). V gave up 0 bases and J gave up 4 bases; unmatched junction bases: 5. CDR3 bases: TGTGCCAGCAGTTTATCGGGGACAGGGGCAATCTATGGCTACACCTTC. Residues: CASSLSGTGAIYGYTF.

About this clone: Other DNA variants within this sample encode the same CDR3. The chain joins TRBV20-1 to TRBJ2-7; D uncertain. Trimming stripped 3 bases from V and 3 bases from J, with 6 bases between. There are 11 residues in the CDR3. CDR1 is DFQATT and CDR2 is SNEGSKA in the germline V gene (reference sequence). The CDR3 coding sequence is TGCAGTGCTAGCCCAGACTACGAGCAGTACTTC. This codes for CSASPDYEQYF.

The CDR3 region is CATDQGAEGNTIYF. The CDR3 DNA follows: TGTGCCACCGACCAGGGGGCGGAAGGAAACACCATATATTTT. The gene calls are TRBV10-3 and TRBJ1-3; 8 positions agree with TRBD1. There are 14 residues in the CDR3. V dropped 10 bases and J dropped 4; count of bases not matched to a gene: 9. Germline loops: CDR1 ENHRY, CDR2 SYGVKD.

V usage is TRBV18 and J usage is TRBJ2-2; D not resolved. Trimming took off 2 bases at V and 7 bases at J, with 8 bases between the two ends. This CDR3 region has 13 residues. In germline, CDR1 is KGHSH, CDR2 LQKENI. The CDR3 region is CASSPSNGGELFF. In DNA, the CDR3 is TGTGCCAGCTCACCATCCAACGGCGGGGAGCTGTTTTTT.

This clone was seen just once. This chain joins TRBV4-2 and TRBJ2-7, with D possibly TRBD2 on 5 matching bases. CDR1 is LGHNA and CDR2 is YNFKEQ in the germline V gene. The CDR3 length is 14 residues. V lost 2 bases to trimming and J lost 3 bases, with 11 bases between them. The CDR3 is CASSQFDRGYEQYF. In DNA form, the CDR3 reads TGTGCCAGCAGCCAATTCGACCGGGGCTACGAGCAGTACTTC.

The chain employs TRBV10-3 and TRBJ1-1, with TRBD1 as a possible D gene (5 bases). Germline V lookup: CDR1 ENHRY, CDR2 SYGVKD. The CDR3 sequence is 11 residues long. V was pared by 8 bases and J by 5 bases, with 9 bases between. The DNA of the CDR3 is TGTGCCATCCGGAGGGGAACTGAAGCTTTCTTT. Protein product: CAIRRGTEAFF.

The V and J genes are TRBV6-6 and TRBJ2-5; 7 nucleotides line up with TRBD2. Germline V gives CDR1 MNHNY, CDR2 SVGAGI (reference sequence). After removal of 0 bases from V and 2 bases from J, the junction contained 3 bases not matched to a gene. This CDR3 spans 15 amino acids. The CDR3 here is CASSYSRLAQETQYF. The CDR3 DNA is TGTGCCAGCAGTTACTCGAGACTAGCTCAAGAGACCCAGTACTTC.

V gene TRBV7-2 combines with J gene TRBJ2-6; TRBD1 is a possible D gene (6 bases). Trimming cost V 5 bases and J 4 bases, with 15 bases left between them. The CDR3 runs 16 residues. Germline CDR1 SGHTA, CDR2 FQGNSA. The DNA of the CDR3 is TGTGCCAGCAGCCAAAGTCAGGGGACCGGGGCCAACGTCCTGACTTTC. This gives the protein CASSQSQGTGANVLTF.

The chain couples TRBV5-6 to TRBJ2-3, with D uncertain. The germline gives CDR1 SGHDT, CDR2 YYEEEE. The length of the CDR3 is 16 residues. The germline V and J ends were trimmed by 6 bases and 3 bases, with 20 bases remaining between them. The CDR3 DNA reads TGTGCCAGCACCCTGCTCCCCAAGGTGCCGACAGATACGCAGTATTTT. Translated: CASTLLPKVPTDTQYF.

The J gene is TRBJ1-5, the V gene TRBV5-1; D is undetermined. V lost 4 bases to trimming and J lost 0 bases, with 11 bases between them. CDR1 and CDR2 (germline): SGHRS, YFSETQ. The CDR3 loop spans 15 amino acids. CDR3 region: CASSTLSYSNQPQHF. The CDR3 DNA is TGCGCCAGCAGCACTCTCTCTTATAGCAATCAGCCCCAGCATTTT. Combining the CDR3 with reference TRBV5-1 and TRBJ1-5 gives the whole variable domain KAGVTQTPRYLIKTRGQQVTLSCSPISGHRSVSWYQQTPGQGLQFLFEYFSETQRNKGNFPGRFSGRQFSNSRSEMNVSTLELGDSALYLCASSTLSYSNQPQHFGDGTRLSIL.

This chain links TRBV28 with TRBJ1-5; perhaps TRBD1 as D (5 bases). CDR3 length equals 15 residues. V shed 1 base and J shed 4 bases, with 11 bases lying between them. The germline V gene has CDR1 MDHEN and CDR2 SYDVKM. This chain's CDR3 is CASSLYRQENQPQHF. Written as DNA, the CDR3 is TGTGCCAGCAGTTTATACAGGCAAGAGAATCAGCCCCAGCATTTT.

This clone came up once. V and J are TRBV7-2 and TRBJ2-1; unclear D gene. V lost 1 base, J lost 2 bases, and 18 bases lay in between. Per the germline V gene, CDR1 is SGHTA and CDR2 is FQGNSA. The CDR3 runs 18 residues. The CDR3 here is CASSLERQARLTYNEQFF. The CDR3 region has the DNA TGTGCCAGCAGCTTAGAGCGCCAGGCCAGGCTTACCTACAATGAGCAGTTCTTC.

The rearrangement uses TRBV5-4 and TRBJ1-5, with D perhaps matching TRBD1 (6 bases). Germline V gene lookup returns CDR1 SGHNT and CDR2 YYREEE (reference sequence). Trimming cost V 3 bases and J 4 bases, with 11 bases left between them. The CDR3 runs to 14 residues. The CDR3 spells CASSSGTQNQPQHF. Written as DNA, the CDR3 is TGTGCCAGCAGCTCCGGGACACAAAATCAGCCCCAGCATTTT. Complete variable domain (other parts from reference TRBV5-4 and TRBJ1-5): ETGVTQSPTHLIKTRGQQVTLRCSSQSGHNTVSWYQQALGQGPQFIFQYYREEENGRGNFPPRFSGLQFPNYSSELNVNALELDDSALYLCASSSGTQNQPQHFGDGTRLSIL.

This chain joins TRBV7-9 and TRBJ2-7; D gene uncertain. Germline V gives CDR1 SEHNR, CDR2 FQNEAQ (reference sequence). CDR3 length: 14 residues. Trimming stripped 4 bases from V and 2 bases from J, with 12 bases between. The CDR3 DNA reads as TGTGCCAGCAGCTCCGGCAGGTATACCTACGAGCAGTACTTC. It specifies CASSSGRYTYEQYF.

The chain has TRBV6-1 and TRBJ1-2, with 7 bases matching TRBD1. This CDR3 has 14 amino acids. V lost 5 bases, J lost 4 bases, and 7 bases stayed unmatched. CDR1 is MNHNS, CDR2 SASEGT, per germline. Here the CDR3 DNA reads TGTGCCAGCAGTTTCCTACAGGGGACCTATGGCTACACCTTC. Translation: CASSFLQGTYGYTF.

The table lists this clone with a count of one. The chain uses TRBV5-4 and TRBJ2-4; 8 nucleotides match TRBD2. The V gene end was trimmed by 3 bases and the J gene end by 7 bases; junction bases not matched to a gene: 6. Germline-derived CDR1 and CDR2 are SGHNT and YYREEE (reference sequence). The CDR3 spans 14 residues. CDR3 DNA: TGTGCCAGCAGCTCCGGGGGGGTCGGTAACATTCAGTACTTC. Its protein is CASSSGGVGNIQYF.

The chain recombines TRBV28 with TRBJ2-7, with TRBD2 matching 9 bases. Germline V CDR1 and CDR2: MDHEN, SYDVKM. CDR3 size: 14 residues. The ends lost 7 bases at V and 2 bases at J; junction bases unmatched: 6. The CDR3 coding sequence is TGTGCCAGCAAACCGAGCGGGGGGACCTACGAGCAGTACTTC. Protein product: CASKPSGGTYEQYF. Full variable domain (outside the CDR3, taken from reference TRBV28 and TRBJ2-7): DVKVTQSSRYLVKRTGEKVFLECVQDMDHENMFWYRQDPGLGLRLIYFSYDVKMKEKGDIPEGYSVSREKKERFSLILESASTNQTSMYLCASKPSGGTYEQYFGPGTRLTVT.